This record looks at one T cell receptor beta chain sequence and its context. The sample comes from a study of T cells after yellow fever vaccination. The germline gives CDR1 SGDLS, CDR2 YYNGEE. The CDR3 loop spans 15 amino acids. V lost 0 bases, J lost 5 bases, and 5 bases stayed unmatched. TCRdb processed the 5' RACE reads anew with MiXCR; each CDR3 protein has one entry. The sample holds some 320,000 distinct CDR3 sequences; around a tenth are singletons and the top ten take about 3%. The genes are TRBV9 and TRBJ2-1, with TRBD2 matching over 7 bases. The TCR comes from a man younger than 30 who received the YFV17D yellow fever vaccine. This specimen consisted of CD4+ T cells sorted from PBMCs, obtained 45 days after the yellow fever booster vaccination. This CDR3 reads CASSVVGGLHNEQFF. The CDR3 DNA sequence: TGTGCCAGCAGCGTAGTGGGAGGGTTGCACAATGAGCAGTTCTTC. Looking up the rest from reference TRBV9 and TRBJ2-1 gives the full variable domain: DSGVTQTPKHLITATGQRVTLRCSPRSGDLSVYWYQQSLDQGLQFLIQYYNGEERAKGNILERFSAQQFPDLHSELNLSSLELGDSALYFCASSVVGGLHNEQFFGPGTRLTVL.